The entry below gives a single T cell receptor beta chain sequence along with its context. Its antigen remains unidentified. Base-call qualities are not available, and no considerably larger clone is one nucleotide away. This sample was included in a study of Tregs in tolerant kidney transplant recipients (dated by TCRdb to 2018 to 2020). Regarding the research as a whole: TCRbeta sequencing was used in the study to identify donor-specific regulatory T cells before combined kidney and bone marrow transplantation, and the identified cells were then tracked after transplant.

CDR1 and CDR2, per the germline V gene (reference sequence), are GTSNPN and SVGIG. Unmatched junction bases come to 3, with V trimmed by 3 bases and J by 4 bases. Including cysteine and phenylalanine, the CDR3 has 14 amino acids. Only CDR3 DNA remains: 42 bases, in frame from the first base. General conclusions and limits of the study: Donor-specific Treg expansion was found to exceed global Treg expansion in tolerant patients, suggesting antigen-driven rather than nonspecific expansion. The most biologically relevant and donor-specific TCRbeta repertoire appeared to be identified by expanding Tregs with activated donor B cells. For some patients the PCR primers changed over time, which made it impossible to compare the samples from those patients at the nucleotide level. Although technical replication error seemed to be minimal, the question of biological reproducibility was not addressed directly. The study was constrained by small patient numbers, and validation of the findings is required in larger populations and under other immunosuppression protocols.

The transplants used related donors with nonmyeloablative bone marrow transplantation, and mixed chimerism in the human trials was transient. Thawed PBMCs were FACS-sorted into unstimulated Tregs (CD4+CD25+CD127-), CD4+ non-Tregs (CD4+CD25-), CD4 cells and CD8 cells. Several combined kidney and bone marrow transplant recipients from the ITN036ST trial were included as patients, and samples were available only from these trial subjects. Healthy control blood was processed to PBMCs with a Ficoll density gradient and then cryopreserved, whereas patient PBMCs were collected both before and after transplant. For TCRbeta CDR3 sequencing, genomic DNA from the sorted cells was extracted using the QIAGEN DNeasy Blood and Tissue Kit. High-throughput TCRbeta CDR3 sequencing, which included PCR amplification with bias correction and internal controls, was done commercially through immunoSEQ. The source study handled its data this way. Unique productive TCRbeta sequences were defined by CDR3 nucleotide sequence where primers matched, and otherwise by CDR3 amino acid sequence together with Vbeta and Jbeta genes. To correct sorting error, sequences shared between sorted populations at a frequency ratio of 2:1 or less were removed; the rest were assigned to the higher population. Sequences were defined as donor-reactive when expanded at least 5-fold in CFSE-low cells versus unstimulated cells and present at a frequency of at least 0.01% in CFSE-low cells. Repertoire divergence was quantified by Jensen-Shannon divergence using the top 100 TCRbeta sequences ranked by frequency. When a sample had multiple sequencing runs, each run was corrected for sorting error separately and the runs were then pooled. Held by TCRdb, this immuneACCESS table contains in-frame sequences only and omits some clones. Under half of the omission traces to an unresolved V gene where checked; the cause of the rest is unknown. The V and J calls and clone size are taken from that table; D and trimming were inferred from the DNA. This sample is represented by approximately 47,000 clones; approximately 89% of them were singletons. Together, the top ten hold 15% to 19% of the sample.

This specimen consisted of CD8+ T cells from blood (PBMCs), obtained 12 months after the transplant. The sequence is built from TRBV30 and TRBJ2-7, with TRBD2 identical over 13 junction bases. This receptor was taken from a human patient who received a combined kidney and bone marrow transplant. After a transplant, not all T cells may be the patient's own; some may come from the graft donor. The CDR3 region has the sequence CAWRGTSGKYEQYF. The nucleotide sequence reads as follows: TGTGCCTGGAGGGGGACTAGCGGGAAGTACGAGCAGTACTTC.